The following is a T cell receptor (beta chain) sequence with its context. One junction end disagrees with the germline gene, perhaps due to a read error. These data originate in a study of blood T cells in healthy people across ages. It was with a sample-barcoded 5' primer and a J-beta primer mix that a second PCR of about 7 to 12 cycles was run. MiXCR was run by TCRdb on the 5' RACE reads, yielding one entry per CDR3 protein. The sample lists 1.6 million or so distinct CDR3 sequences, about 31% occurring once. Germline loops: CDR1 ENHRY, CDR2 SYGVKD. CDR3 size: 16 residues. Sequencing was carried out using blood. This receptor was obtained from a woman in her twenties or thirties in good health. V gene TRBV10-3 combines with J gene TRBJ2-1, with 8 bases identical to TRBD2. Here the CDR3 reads CAISKSAPGGNNGQFF. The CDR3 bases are TGTGCCATCAGTAAGTCGGCGCCGGGAGGGAACAATGGGCAGTTCTTC.